What follows are 3 T cell receptor beta chains derived from one specimen sequenced in a study of molecular identifiers for immune sequencing clone quantification. A single record per CDR3 protein comes from TCRdb applying MiXCR to the PCR reads. The table shows 97,000 or so distinct CDR3 sequences, with about 32% occurring only once. Sequences were obtained from naive CD8+ T cells from blood, with Jurkat cell RNA spiked in. Subset: FACS-sorted CD8+CD4-CCR7+CD45RA+ naive T cells. Receptor source: a human donor in good health. Some libraries in this study had Jurkat cell RNA spiked in.

Comment on this clonotype: This is likely a read error, given that the CDR3 carries no conserved phenylalanine or tryptophan at its end. This chain connects TRBV4-2 to TRBJ1-5; D call uncertain. The germline V gene has CDR1 LGHNA and CDR2 YNFKEQ. V gave up 4 bases and J gave up 0 bases, with 4 bases separating them. The CDR3 has 13 amino acids. CDR3 protein: CASSPNSNQPQHI. The CDR3 bases are TGTGCCAGCAGCCCTAATAGCAATCAGCCCCAGCATATT.

A remark on this clonotype: At one end the junction does not follow the germline gene, possibly because of a read error. The chain has TRBV28 and TRBJ1-4, with D uncertain. This CDR3 is built from 15 residues. Per germline, CDR1 MDHEN and CDR2 SYDVKM. The CDR3 nucleotides read TGTGCCAGCAGTTTCACACGGGGAAGGCGAGAAAGACTGTTTTTT. Protein: CASSFTRGRRERLFF.

With respect to this clonotype: One end of the junction is discordant with germline, which a read error may explain. The chain employs TRBV19 and TRBJ2-7; TRBD2 agrees at 11 bases. Germline values: CDR1 LNHDA, CDR2 SQIVND (reference sequence). The CDR3 runs to 15 residues. CDR3 protein: CASTPGTSGSYEQNF. The DNA of the CDR3 is TGTGCCAGTACCCCCGGGACTAGCGGATCCTACGAGCAGAACTTC.